This passage covers 7 T cell receptor beta chains from one sample sequenced in a study of blood T cell repertoires in COVID-19. The table came from immunoSEQ multiplex PCR; TCRdb's copy has only in-frame clones and leaves some out. The sample lists 200,000 to 250,000 clones; roughly nine tenths were seen once. Sequencing was done on a sample of peripheral blood. These receptors were obtained from a man between 60 and 70 years old with acute or convalescent COVID-19.

The genes are TRBV29-1 and TRBJ2-7; TRBD2 might be the D (5 bases). Trimming took off 4 bases at V and 4 bases at J, with 8 bases between the two ends. Germline V gene lookup returns CDR1 SQVTM and CDR2 ANQGSEA. The CDR3 has 11 residues. The CDR3 region is CSVAGNYEQYF. In nucleotides, the CDR3 is TGCAGCGTTGCCGGGAATTACGAGCAGTACTTC.

V and J are TRBV18 and TRBJ1-2, with a weak D call TRBD1 (6 bases). Germline CDR1 reads KGHSH; CDR2 reads LQKENI. This CDR3 is built from 15 residues. Trimming stripped 0 bases from V and 4 bases from J, with 12 bases between. CDR3 sequence reads: CASSPPNRVGYGYTF. DNA of the CDR3: TGTGCCAGCTCACCACCTAACAGGGTTGGCTATGGCTACACCTTC.

Concerning this clone: The final CDR3 position lacks the conserved phenylalanine or tryptophan, pointing to a likely read error. The limits of the CDR3 on the DNA are not certain, so only TCRdb's listed CDR3 is given. This CDR3 reads CASSHIVRDRDG. The rearrangement joins TRBV14 to TRBJ1-1; the table calls TRBD1, which could not be checked here. Germline values: CDR1 SGHDN, CDR2 FVKESK. The CDR3 is made up of 12 amino acids, end residues included.

This chain joins TRBV28 and TRBJ1-5, with 7 bases lining up with TRBD1. V was clipped by 2 bases and J by 3 bases; unmatched bases: 4. The germline V gene encodes CDR1 MDHEN and CDR2 SYDVKM. The CDR3 length is 15 residues. The DNA of the CDR3 is TGTGCCAGCAGTTTAGAGGGACAGTTCAATCAGCCCCAGCATTTT. This gives the protein CASSLEGQFNQPQHF.

The sample holds one count of this clone. The rearrangement joins TRBV24-1 to TRBJ2-7, with D perhaps matching TRBD1 (5 bases). V lost 0 bases, J lost 5 bases, and 10 bases lay in between. Germline values: CDR1 KGHDR, CDR2 SFDVKD. The CDR3 is made up of 14 amino acids. This CDR3 reads CATSDLRQGNEQYF. CDR3 in DNA: TGTGCCACCAGTGATTTGCGGCAGGGAAACGAGCAGTACTTC.

This rearrangement joins TRBV20-1 to TRBJ2-1, with D unclear. Germline CDR1 is DFQATT and CDR2 is SNEGSKA (reference sequence). The CDR3 covers 16 residues. V shed 3 bases and J shed 0 bases, with 15 bases lying between them. The CDR3 region is CSASFRQRSSYNEQFF. In nucleotides, the CDR3 is TGCAGTGCTAGTTTTAGGCAGCGAAGCTCCTACAATGAGCAGTTCTTC.

This sequence joins TRBV5-4 and TRBJ2-1, with TRBD2 identical over 8 bases. Germline values: CDR1 SGHNT, CDR2 YYREEE (reference sequence). V shed 4 bases and J 4 bases; nucleotides not matched to a gene: 10. The CDR3 contains 16 residues. The CDR3 region is CASSQQAGVGYNEQFF. The CDR3 DNA follows: TGTGCCAGCAGCCAACAAGCGGGAGTAGGGTACAATGAGCAGTTCTTC.